Listed below are T cell receptor beta chains from one sample, sequenced in a study of blood T cell repertoires in COVID-19. Clones were sequenced by immunoSEQ multiplex PCR, and TCRdb holds only the in-frame ones, with some missing. The data hold 110,000 to 150,000 clones, with approximately 87% observed a single time. Material for sequencing was PBMCs or T cells enriched from blood (not recorded which). These TCRs come from a man aged 60 to 75 who had recovered from COVID-19. Each CDR3 is given with its conserved first and last residue. D genes are given only for firm matches. A clone size is listed for some rows: how often the clone was seen (once, few, many), or a class if it is expanded.

clone size	D gene	V gene	J gene	CDR3 DNA	CDR3 protein
.	.	TRBV4-2	TRBJ1-1	TGTGCCAGCAGCCAATCCCAGTCGAACACTGAAGCTTTCTTT	CASSQSQSNTEAFF
.	TRBD1	TRBV10-2	TRBJ1-5	TGCGCCAGCAGACAGACAGGGGATGGCAATCAGCCCCAGCATTTT	CASRQTGDGNQPQHF
.	.	TRBV5-4	TRBJ1-5	TGTGCCAGCAGCGTAGATGATCAGCCCCAGCATTTT	CASSVDDQPQHF
.	.	TRBV6-5	TRBJ2-7	TGTGCCAGCAGTTACCTTCGGACAGCCAGCTACGAGCAGTACTTC	CASSYLRTASYEQYF
.	TRBD1	TRBV7-9	TRBJ1-1	TGTGCCAGCAGATTTTTACAGGGGAGCCCCGAAGCTTTCTTT	CASRFLQGSPEAFF
.	TRBD1	TRBV29-1	TRBJ1-1	TGCAGCGTTACAGGGGTCTGGGTGAACACTGAAGCTTTCTTT	CSVTGVWVNTEAFF
once	.	TRBV13	TRBJ1-2	TGTGCCAGCAGCGCCAGAGGGAGAGGCTACACCTTC	CASSARGRGYTF
.	.	TRBV19	TRBJ2-3	TGTGCCAGTAGTACCCAGGGCGGGGTCTTTTATACGCAGTATTTT	CASSTQGGVFYTQYF
.	TRBD1	TRBV7-9	TRBJ1-1	TGTGCCAGCAGCTCAAGGGACAGTGAAGCTTTCTTT	CASSSRDSEAFF
.	.	TRBV4-2	TRBJ1-1	TGTGCCAGCAGCCAAGATCGAGGTGTGAACACTGAAGCTTTCTTT	CASSQDRGVNTEAFF
.	.	TRBV28	TRBJ1-6	TGTGCCAGCAGTTTACTTCGCGGAACTACGGCTTTTAATTCACCCCTCCACTTT	CASSLLRGTTAFNSPLHF
.	TRBD2	TRBV7-8	TRBJ2-1	TGTGCCAGCAGCTTACGACTAGCGGGAGACGTTGAGCAGTTCTTC	CASSLRLAGDVEQFF
.	.	TRBV5-1	TRBJ2-7	TGCGCCAGCAGTCAGGGGCCCTCCTACGAGCAGTACTTC	CASSQGPSYEQYF
.	TRBD2	TRBV5-1	TRBJ2-1	TGCGCCAGCAGCCCAGGACTAGCGGGGGACAATGAGCAGTTCTTC	CASSPGLAGDNEQFF
.	.	TRBV28	TRBJ2-7	TGTGCCAGCAGCCTAGGAACTTTTGCGAACGAGCAGTACTTC	CASSLGTFANEQYF
.	.	TRBV10-3	TRBJ2-1	TGTGCCATCAGTGCGAGAACCCCCGGGGAGCAGTTCTTC	CAISARTPGEQFF
.	.	TRBV5-6	TRBJ1-2	TGTGCCAGCAGCTTGGAAACAGTACGGACCTTC	CASSLETVRTF
.	TRBD1	TRBV4-2	TRBJ1-3	TGTGCCAGCAGCCCGGGACAGGGGACAAACACCATATATTTT	CASSPGQGTNTIYF
.	.	TRBV13	TRBJ2-7	TGTGCCAGCAGCTTAAACAGGGAGTTAGGCGAGCAGTACTTC	CASSLNRELGEQYF
.	.	TRBV5-6	TRBJ1-1	TGTGCCAGCAGCTTCCCAGGGATTGTGACTGAAGCTTTCTTT	CASSFPGIVTEAFF
once	TRBD1	TRBV25-1	TRBJ1-4	TGTGCCAGCCGGGACAGGGTTGGGGAAAAACTGTTTTTT	CASRDRVGEKLFF
.	TRBD2	TRBV4-1	TRBJ2-7	TGCGCCAGCAGACCGAACTCGGCGGGGGACGAGCAGTACTTC	CASRPNSAGDEQYF
.	.	TRBV2	TRBJ2-2	TGTGCCAGCGTGTTGGGCCAGAACGGGGAGCTGTTTTTT	CASVLGQNGELFF
.	.	TRBV29-1	TRBJ1-5	TGCAGCGTTGTTTGGGGGCATAGCAATCAGCCCCAGCATTTT	CSVVWGHSNQPQHF
.	.	TRBV7-9	TRBJ2-1	TGTGCCAGCAGCCCCCCCGAGCGGCTATCGCAGTTCTTC	CASSPPERLSQFF
.	.	TRBV7-2	TRBJ2-1	TGTGCCAGCAGCTTGGAGTATGAGCAGTTCTTC	CASSLEYEQFF
.	TRBD1	TRBV2	TRBJ1-5	TGTGCCAGCAGTCTACAGGGGACCTATCAGCCCCAGCATTTT	CASSLQGTYQPQHF
.	TRBD2	TRBV4-1	TRBJ2-2	TGCGCCAGCAGCCAAGGTCTAGCGGGAGCGACCGGGGAGCTGTTTTTT	CASSQGLAGATGELFF
.	.	TRBV18	TRBJ2-5	TGTGCCAGCTCATCGGACAGCCAAGAGACCCAGTACTTC	CASSSDSQETQYF
few	.	TRBV27	TRBJ1-6	TGTGCCAGCAGTTCAGGGGATCGACTTTCACCCCTCCACTTT	CASSSGDRLSPLHF
.	TRBD2	TRBV4-1	TRBJ2-5	TGCGCCAGCAGCCAAGGCCCGCTTGGTAGCGGGATACAAGAGACCCAGTACTTC	CASSQGPLGSGIQETQYF
.	.	TRBV29-1	TRBJ1-2	TGCAGTATTTCTAACTATGGCTACACCTTC	CSISNYGYTF
.	.	TRBV5-1	TRBJ2-5	TGCGCCAGCAGCTTGACAGGGACCCCACAAGAGACCCAGTACTTC	CASSLTGTPQETQYF
.	.	TRBV4-1	TRBJ2-3	TGCGCCAGCAGCCAGGCGCGAGGGGGCGGGGTAGATACGCAGTATTTT	CASSQARGGGVDTQYF
.	TRBD1	TRBV28	TRBJ1-2	TGTGCCAGCGTAACAGGGGTTTATGGCTACACCTTC	CASVTGVYGYTF
.	TRBD1	TRBV5-1	TRBJ1-3	TGCGCCAGCAGCGGGGGACAGGACTACACCATATATTTT	CASSGGQDYTIYF
.	.	TRBV5-1	TRBJ2-7	TGCGCCAGCAGCTTGAGGGGGGAGCGGGACTTGGCCTACGAGCAGTACTTC	CASSLRGERDLAYEQYF
.	.	TRBV7-8	TRBJ1-3	TGTGCCAGCAGCCCCTCCAGACAGATCGTCTCTGGAAACACCATATATTTT	CASSPSRQIVSGNTIYF
.	TRBD1	TRBV7-9	TRBJ2-7	TGTGCCAGCAGTACTGACAGGGGCGACACCTACGAGCAGTACTTC	CASSTDRGDTYEQYF
.	TRBD2	TRBV28	TRBJ2-2	TGTGCCAGCAGTTTACTAGCGGGGGGGCCGGGGACCGGGGAGCTGTTTTTT	CASSLLAGGPGTGELFF
.	.	TRBV5-1	TRBJ1-3	TGCGCCAGCAGCTTGTCTACAGTCTCTGGAAACACCATATATTTT	CASSLSTVSGNTIYF
.	.	TRBV27	TRBJ1-1	TGTGCCAGCAGTTTACGGGGGGGGAGGGGCACGAACACTGAAGCTTTCTTT	CASSLRGGRGTNTEAFF
.	.	TRBV6-5	TRBJ1-1	TGTGCCAGCAGGAGGAGCAGGGAGGGTGAAGCTTTCTTT	CASRRSREGEAFF
few	.	TRBV28	TRBJ1-5	TGTGCCAGCAGTGAAAGGGGAACGGTGGATCAGCCCCAGCATTTT	CASSERGTVDQPQHF
.	TRBD1	TRBV7-2	TRBJ1-1	TGTGCCAGCAGCGGACAGGGAGGAACTGAAGCTTTCTTT	CASSGQGGTEAFF
.	.	TRBV7-9	TRBJ2-1	TGTGCCAGCAGCTTGGCAGGGGCCAATGAGCAGTTCTTC	CASSLAGANEQFF
.	.	TRBV9	TRBJ1-2	TGTGCCAGCAGCGTAGACGGGCAGGGCTATGGCTACACCTTC	CASSVDGQGYGYTF
.	.	TRBV10-3	TRBJ1-1	TGTGCCATCAGGAGGGCGAACACTGAAGCTTTCTTT	CAIRRANTEAFF
.	TRBD1	TRBV18	TRBJ2-6	TGTGCCAGCTCACCACTTGGACAGGGGGCGCGGGGGGCCAACGTCCTGACTTTC	CASSPLGQGARGANVLTF
.	.	TRBV7-2	TRBJ2-7	TGTGCCAGCAGCTCACAGGGTGGCTACGAGCAGTACTTC	CASSSQGGYEQYF
.	.	TRBV2	TRBJ2-1	TGTGCCAGCAGCAACAGGGCTGGGGACAACGATGAGCAGTTCTTC	CASSNRAGDNDEQFF
.	.	TRBV3-1/TRBV3-2	TRBJ1-2	TGTGCCAGCAGTCCCGGGGGAAAGTATGGCTACACCTTC	CASSPGGKYGYTF
.	TRBD1	TRBV4-1	TRBJ1-5	TGCGCCAGCAGCCAAACCCGACAGGGCAGTCAGCCCCAGCATTTT	CASSQTRQGSQPQHF
.	.	TRBV5-4	TRBJ2-3	TGTGCCAGCAGCCCCGACCGGGGCACAGATACGCAGTATTTT	CASSPDRGTDTQYF
.	TRBD2	TRBV2	TRBJ2-7	TGTGCCAGCACCAAACTAGCGGGGGCTGGCTACGAGCAGTACTTC	CASTKLAGAGYEQYF
.	.	TRBV5-4	TRBJ1-4	TGTGCCAGCAGCTTCGGGGGGCAGACAACTAATGAAAAACTGTTTTTT	CASSFGGQTTNEKLFF
few	.	TRBV7-3	TRBJ2-3	TGTGCCAGCAGCTTAACCCCCACAGCGGGCCTCACAGATACGCAGTATTTT	CASSLTPTAGLTDTQYF